This is a list of T cell receptor beta chains from one sample in a study of cytomegalovirus exposure and HLA in healthy donors. Repertoires were generated with immunoSEQ multiplex PCR, while TCRdb's copy carries only in-frame clones and drops some. The table lists approximately 92,000 clones, just under 70% of them singletons. Material for sequencing was PBMCs. The origin of the receptors is a man in his fifties or sixties in good health and CMV-seronegative. Each CDR3 is given with its conserved first and last residue. The D gene is left open where the match is weak. Clone sizes are given selectively: once, few, many, or a class where the clone is expanded.

d_call j_call clone_size v_call cdr3_aa cdr3_nt
TRBD2 TRBJ2-7 . TRBV4-1 CASSQRLAGAQRGEQYF TGCGCCAGCAGCCAGCGACTAGCGGGGGCCCAGCGGGGCGAGCAGTACTTC
. TRBJ1-2 . TRBV7-2 CASSLARGNSYGYTF TGTGCCAGCAGCTTAGCCCGGGGAAATTCCTACGGCTACACCTTC
TRBD2 TRBJ2-2 . TRBV4-3 CASSHVLAGVGELFF TGCGCCAGCAGCCACGTTCTAGCGGGGGTGGGGGAGCTGTTTTTT
TRBD1 TRBJ2-3 . TRBV7-9 CASSLEYRGPSTDTQYF TGTGCCAGCAGCTTAGAATACAGGGGGCCTAGCACAGATACGCAGTATTTT
TRBD1 TRBJ2-4 . TRBV19 CASSIGKGALSFIQYF TGTGCCAGTAGTATAGGCAAGGGGGCCCTAAGCTTCATTCAGTACTTC
TRBD1 TRBJ1-2 . TRBV4-1 CASSPYAHSGTGSNGYTF TGCGCCAGCAGCCCTTATGCTCACTCCGGGACAGGCTCCAATGGCTACACCTTC
. TRBJ2-1 . TRBV5-6 CASSLIGAPNEQFF TGTGCCAGCAGCTTGATAGGAGCGCCCAATGAGCAGTTCTTC
. TRBJ1-1 . TRBV30 CAWSVPGKSDLAFF TGTGCCTGGAGTGTACCCGGGAAGTCCGATTTAGCTTTCTTT
TRBD2 TRBJ2-1 once TRBV5-4 CASSSGTSIRLGEQFF TGTGCCAGCAGCTCCGGGACTAGTATTCGGCTAGGTGAGCAGTTCTTC
. TRBJ2-3 . TRBV6-5 CASSRRLGDTQYF TGTGCCAGCAGCCGCCGCCTAGGAGATACGCAGTATTTT
TRBD2 TRBJ2-1 . TRBV5-4 CASSPLSSGRIYEQFF TGTGCCAGCAGCCCCCTGTCTAGCGGGAGGATCTATGAGCAGTTCTTC
TRBD1 TRBJ2-3 . TRBV7-6 CASSLTLPGTGLLDTQYF TGTGCCAGCAGCCTCACCCTCCCCGGGACAGGGCTTCTAGATACGCAGTATTTT
TRBD1 TRBJ1-1 few TRBV4-3 CASSQTGTAFF TGCGCCAGCAGCCAGACAGGGACAGCTTTCTTT
TRBD2 TRBJ2-1 . TRBV7-6 CASSPWIAGGNEQFF TGTGCCAGCAGCCCCTGGATAGCGGGCGGCAATGAGCAGTTCTTC
. TRBJ2-5 . TRBV19 CASSIRADTQETQYF TGTGCCAGTAGTATAAGGGCGGACACCCAAGAGACCCAGTACTTC
. TRBJ2-3 . TRBV12-5 CASSGSTDTQYF TGTGCTAGTAGCGGCAGCACAGATACGCAGTATTTT
TRBD1 TRBJ1-1 . TRBV5-1 CASSLLGQGVTEAFF TGCGCCAGCAGCTTGTTAGGACAGGGAGTCACTGAAGCTTTCTTT
TRBD1 TRBJ1-4 once TRBV7-2 CASSPGTGNNEKLFF TGTGCCAGCAGCCCTGGGACAGGGAATAATGAAAAACTGTTTTTT
TRBD1 TRBJ2-7 . TRBV30 CAGKRTGVYEQYF TGTGCCGGAAAAAGGACAGGGGTCTACGAGCAGTACTTC
. TRBJ2-3 . TRBV27 CASSLRGASTDTQYF TGTGCCAGCAGTTTACGGGGGGCTAGCACAGATACGCAGTATTTT
. TRBJ1-1 . TRBV4-2 CASPTEAFF TGTGCCAGCCCTACTGAAGCTTTCTTT
. TRBJ1-5 few TRBV19 CASSPPTGVIQPQHF TGTGCCAGTAGTCCCCCGACCGGGGTTATCCAGCCCCAGCATTTT
. TRBJ1-6 few TRBV7-9 CASSVPGGSPLHF TGTGCCAGTAGCGTCCCGGGGGGTTCACCCCTCCACTTT
. TRBJ2-2 . TRBV12-5 CASGLRVVANTGELFF TGTGCTAGTGGTCTGAGAGTGGTCGCGAACACCGGGGAGCTGTTTTTT
TRBD1 TRBJ2-1 few TRBV4-3 CASSQDAGGNEQFF TGCGCCAGCAGCCAAGACGCAGGGGGCAATGAGCAGTTCTTC
. TRBJ2-4 once TRBV13 CASSFIVAKNIQYF TGTGCCAGCAGCTTTATAGTAGCCAAAAACATTCAGTACTTC
. TRBJ1-5 . TRBV5-8 CASSFTGFFDQPQHF TGTGCCAGCAGCTTCACAGGGTTTTTCGATCAGCCCCAGCATTTT
. TRBJ2-2 . TRBV4-2 CASSQDWGPFTGELFF TGTGCCAGCAGCCAAGATTGGGGCCCCTTCACCGGGGAGCTGTTTTTT
. TRBJ2-3 . TRBV6-1 CASSEAVGPDTQYF TGTGCCAGCAGTGAAGCTGTGGGGCCAGATACGCAGTATTTT
. TRBJ2-7 . TRBV10-3 CAISESMTGSLEQYF TGTGCCATCAGTGAGTCAATGACTGGGTCCCTCGAGCAGTACTTC
. TRBJ1-1 . TRBV5-5 CASSLRGWNTEAFF TGTGCCAGCAGCTTGCGGGGTTGGAACACTGAAGCTTTCTTT
TRBD2 TRBJ2-2 few TRBV10-3 CATIRLAPNTGELFF TGTGCCACCATCCGACTAGCGCCGAACACCGGGGAGCTGTTTTTT
TRBD1 TRBJ1-2 . TRBV7-9 CASSLQGARGYTF TGTGCCAGCAGCCTTCAGGGGGCGCGGGGCTACACCTTC
. TRBJ2-7 . TRBV29-1 CSVASDRGGFYEQYF TGCAGCGTGGCCTCTGACAGGGGAGGGTTCTACGAGCAGTACTTC
. TRBJ2-3 . TRBV5-1 CASSQNGPGLMDTQYF TGCGCCAGCAGCCAAAACGGACCAGGGCTAATGGATACGCAGTATTTT
. TRBJ2-7 . TRBV5-6 CASSLLSGVGLPREQYF TGTGCCAGCAGCTTGTTGAGTGGCGTGGGACTGCCGCGCGAGCAGTACTTC
TRBD1 TRBJ1-2 . TRBV11-2 CASSTTGTANYGYTF TGTGCCAGCAGTACTACCGGGACAGCTAACTATGGCTACACCTTC
TRBD1 TRBJ2-5 few TRBV4-3 CASSQAGTGSLETQYF TGCGCCAGCAGCCAGGCCGGGACAGGATCCCTTGAGACCCAGTACTTC
TRBD1 TRBJ2-3 . TRBV7-9 CASSLTGGSDTQYF TGTGCCAGCAGCTTGACAGGGGGCAGTGATACGCAGTATTTT
. TRBJ1-1 . TRBV13 CASSRYGRAEAFF TGTGCCAGCAGCCGATATGGGAGGGCTGAAGCTTTCTTT
. TRBJ1-2 . TRBV19 CASFKGVGYGYTF TGTGCCAGCTTTAAAGGGGTCGGCTATGGCTACACCTTC
TRBD2 TRBJ2-1 . TRBV4-1 CASSHRLAGVVSVGNEQFF TGCGCCAGCAGCCACAGACTAGCGGGAGTTGTTTCAGTGGGTAATGAGCAGTTCTTC
. TRBJ1-5 . TRBV27 CASRSLANSNQPQHF TGTGCCAGCAGATCTCTGGCCAATAGCAATCAGCCCCAGCATTTT
TRBD1 TRBJ2-3 . TRBV15 CATGRGPNTDTQYF TGTGCCACCGGCAGGGGGCCTAACACAGATACGCAGTATTTT
TRBD1 TRBJ1-5 . TRBV2 CASSGQGARSNQPQHF TGTGCCAGCTCGGGACAGGGGGCGCGGAGCAATCAGCCCCAGCATTTT
. TRBJ1-1 once TRBV27 CASRRQGLGTEAFF TGTGCCAGCAGAAGGCAGGGACTGGGCACTGAAGCTTTCTTT
TRBD1 TRBJ1-5 few TRBV6-6 CASTDNDRVDQPQHF TGTGCCAGCACTGATAACGACAGGGTAGATCAGCCCCAGCATTTT
. TRBJ1-1 few TRBV5-4 CASNLRGGPEAFF TGTGCCAGCAACCTTCGGGGAGGTCCTGAAGCTTTCTTT
. TRBJ1-1 . TRBV2 CASSVSRDWNTEAFF TGTGCCAGCAGTGTTTCCCGGGACTGGAACACTGAAGCTTTCTTT
TRBD2 TRBJ2-1 . TRBV19 CASRFGLAGVHEQFF TGTGCCAGTAGATTTGGGCTAGCGGGAGTCCATGAGCAGTTCTTC
TRBD1 TRBJ1-6 . TRBV7-2 CASSLAQSGTGFHSPLHF TGTGCCAGCAGCTTAGCCCAATCCGGGACAGGGTTTCATTCACCCCTCCACTTT
. TRBJ1-3 . TRBV5-5 CASSLGAGSGSGNTIYF TGTGCCAGCAGCTTAGGGGCAGGCTCGGGCTCTGGAAACACCATATATTTT
TRBD1 TRBJ1-4 few TRBV4-3 CASSQGTGRGNEKLFF TGCGCCAGCAGCCAAGGGACAGGTAGAGGAAATGAAAAACTGTTTTTT
. TRBJ2-3 . TRBV7-2 CASSLTLREDTQYF TGTGCCAGCAGCTTAACTTTGCGGGAAGATACGCAGTATTTT
. TRBJ2-3 . TRBV9 CASSQGAGADTQYF TGTGCCAGCAGCCAGGGAGCAGGGGCAGATACGCAGTATTTT
. TRBJ1-1 few TRBV5-6 CASSPSPGESEAFF TGTGCCAGCAGCCCGTCCCCCGGGGAATCTGAAGCTTTCTTT
. TRBJ2-2 . TRBV9 CASRGGLGTGELFF TGTGCCAGCAGAGGGGGTCTCGGGACCGGGGAGCTGTTTTTT